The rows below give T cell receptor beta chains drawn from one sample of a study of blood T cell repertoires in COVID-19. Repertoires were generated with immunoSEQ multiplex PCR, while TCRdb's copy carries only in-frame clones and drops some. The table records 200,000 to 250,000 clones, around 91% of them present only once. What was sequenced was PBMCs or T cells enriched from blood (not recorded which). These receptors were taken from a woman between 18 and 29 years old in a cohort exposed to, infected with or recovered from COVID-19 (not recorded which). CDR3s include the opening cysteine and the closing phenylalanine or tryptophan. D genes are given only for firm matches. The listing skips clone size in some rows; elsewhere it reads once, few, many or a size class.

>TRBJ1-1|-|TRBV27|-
TGTGCCAGCAGTTTACTCGGGGATGCCTCCGAAGCTTTCTTT
CASSLLGDASEAFF
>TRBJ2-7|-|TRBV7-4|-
TGTGCCAGCAGCTCTCCCTACGAGCAGTACTTC
CASSSPYEQYF
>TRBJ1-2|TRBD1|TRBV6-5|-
TGTGCCAGCAGTTACGGGACAGGGGGGCCTAACTATGGCTACACCTTC
CASSYGTGGPNYGYTF
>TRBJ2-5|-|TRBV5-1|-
TGCGCCAGCAGCAAGGACGGACTGGGTTTCCAAGAGACCCAGTACTTC
CASSKDGLGFQETQYF
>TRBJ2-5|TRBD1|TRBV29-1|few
TGCAGCGGAGGGGGCCAGGTAGAGACCCAGTACTTC
CSGGGQVETQYF
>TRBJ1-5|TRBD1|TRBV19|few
TGTGCCAGTAGTATGCACCTCGGGACAGGGGATTTACAGCCCCAGCATTTT
CASSMHLGTGDLQPQHF
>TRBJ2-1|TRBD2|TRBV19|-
TGTGCCAGTAGTCCACTAGCGGGGGGCGAGAATGAGCAGTTCTTC
CASSPLAGGENEQFF
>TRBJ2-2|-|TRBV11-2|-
TGTGCCAGCAGCCCAATGGAGTACAGGACCACCGGGGAGCTGTTTTTT
CASSPMEYRTTGELFF
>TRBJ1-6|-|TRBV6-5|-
TGTGCCAGCAGATCGGTAGCGTTCAATTCACCCCTCCACTTT
CASRSVAFNSPLHF
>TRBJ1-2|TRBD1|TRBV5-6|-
TGTGCCAGCAGCTTAATCACTCGGGACAGCCACTATGGCTACACCTTC
CASSLITRDSHYGYTF
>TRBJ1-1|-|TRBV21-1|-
TGTGCCAGCAGCAAAGCGCGATCGGACACTGAAGCTTTCTTT
CASSKARSDTEAFF
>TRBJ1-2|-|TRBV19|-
TGTGCCAGTAGTATATCGGACACTGCCTATGGCTACACCTTC
CASSISDTAYGYTF
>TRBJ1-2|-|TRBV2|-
TGTGCCAGCGGAACAGGGCAGGGGAGGGGTGGCTACACCTTC
CASGTGQGRGGYTF
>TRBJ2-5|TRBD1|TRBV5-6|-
TGTGCCAGCAGCTTTGGGACAGGGGGTGAGACCCAGTACTTC
CASSFGTGGETQYF
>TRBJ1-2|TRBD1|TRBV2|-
TGTGCCAGCTCAACGACAGGGGGCTTGGGTTATGGCTACACCTTC
CASSTTGGLGYGYTF
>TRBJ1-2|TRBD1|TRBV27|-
TGTGCCAGCAGTTTGGCCGCGGGACAGGGTTATGGCTACACCTTC
CASSLAAGQGYGYTF
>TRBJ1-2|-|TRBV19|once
TGTGCCAGTAGTATAGAGGTCAGAACTAACTATGGCTACACCTTC
CASSIEVRTNYGYTF
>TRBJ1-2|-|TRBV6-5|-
TGTGCCAGCAGTTACAGGGACAAGGATGGCTACACCTTC
CASSYRDKDGYTF
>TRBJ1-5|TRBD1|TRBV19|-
TGTGCCAGTACCCTCGACAGGGTTAGCAATCAGCCCCAGCATTTT
CASTLDRVSNQPQHF
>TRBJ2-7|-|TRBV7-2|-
TGTGCCAGCAGCTTAAGGGGGGGCAGCTCCTACGAGCAGTACTTC
CASSLRGGSSYEQYF
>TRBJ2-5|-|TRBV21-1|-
TGTGCCAGCAGCAAAATATACCGGCGGGTCCAAGAGACCCAGTACTTC
CASSKIYRRVQETQYF
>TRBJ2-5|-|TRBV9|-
TGTGCCAGCAGCGTAGGGTGGGCCGCGGAGACCCAGTACTTC
CASSVGWAAETQYF
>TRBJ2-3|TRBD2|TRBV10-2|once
TGCGCCAGCAGTGTCGGGGGGGGACTCACAGATACGCAGTATTTT
CASSVGGGLTDTQYF
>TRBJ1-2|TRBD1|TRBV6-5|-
TGTGCCAGCAGCGCCGACAGGGGCTATGGCTACACCTTC
CASSADRGYGYTF
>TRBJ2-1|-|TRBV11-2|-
TGTGCCAGCAGCTTAGAGTGGGGCGCGGTAACCTACAATGAGCAGTTCTTC
CASSLEWGAVTYNEQFF
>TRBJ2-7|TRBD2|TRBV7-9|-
TGTGCCAGCAATAAGCGGGGCTACGAGCAGTACTTC
CASNKRGYEQYF
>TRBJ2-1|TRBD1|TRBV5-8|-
TGTGCCAGTCGTTGGGGACAGAGCTCCTACAATGAGCAGTTCTTC
CASRWGQSSYNEQFF
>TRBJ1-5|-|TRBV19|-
TGTGCCAGTAGTATTATGGGGGGGGCGACCTATAGCAATCAGCCCCAGCATTTT
CASSIMGGATYSNQPQHF
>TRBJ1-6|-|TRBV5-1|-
TGCGCCAGCAGCTTGGGTCAGGAGGGCTCACCCCTCCACTTT
CASSLGQEGSPLHF
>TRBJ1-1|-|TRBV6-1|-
TGTGCCAGCAGTGAATTTACAGGGCGAACTGAAGCTTTCTTT
CASSEFTGRTEAFF
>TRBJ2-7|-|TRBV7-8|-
TGTGCCAGCAGCTTATCCAGGGAATCGGGGCAGTACTTC
CASSLSRESGQYF
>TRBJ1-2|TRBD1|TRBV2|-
TGTGCCAGCAGTGAAACCCGACAGGGAGCTGGCTACACCTTC
CASSETRQGAGYTF
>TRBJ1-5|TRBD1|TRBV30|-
TGTGCCTGGAGTCTGGGGACAGCGATCTATCAGCCCCAGCATTTT
CAWSLGTAIYQPQHF
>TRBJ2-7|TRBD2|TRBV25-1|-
TGTGCCACCAAGACTAGCGACTCCTACGAGCAGTACTTC
CATKTSDSYEQYF
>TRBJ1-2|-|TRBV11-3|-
TGTGCCAGCAGCTTAGAGGGCGGACTGAGAGGCTACACCTTC
CASSLEGGLRGYTF
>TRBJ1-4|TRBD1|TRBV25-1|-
TGTGCCAGCTCAACCACACCGGGACAGGCCGCAACTAATGAAAAACTGTTTTTT
CASSTTPGQAATNEKLFF
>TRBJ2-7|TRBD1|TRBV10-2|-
TGCGCCAGCTCCCTCGGGACAGGGAGCACCTACGAGCAGTACTTC
CASSLGTGSTYEQYF
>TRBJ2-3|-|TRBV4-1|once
TGCGCCAGCAGCCCCTGGCGAGGGGGTTCTGCAGATACGCAGTATTTT
CASSPWRGGSADTQYF
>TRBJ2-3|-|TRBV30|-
TGTGCCTGGAGCAATACAGCGGACCTCACAGATACGCAGTATTTT
CAWSNTADLTDTQYF
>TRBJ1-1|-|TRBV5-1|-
TGCGCCAGCAGAACAGAGGGTTTTGGCACTGAAGCTTTCTTT
CASRTEGFGTEAFF
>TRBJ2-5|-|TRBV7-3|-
TGTGCCAGCAGCTTAAACTCTGGTGAAGAGACCCAGTACTTC
CASSLNSGEETQYF
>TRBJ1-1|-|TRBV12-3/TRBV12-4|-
TGTGCCAGCAGTAATCGTCGGGACACTGAAGCTTTCTTT
CASSNRRDTEAFF
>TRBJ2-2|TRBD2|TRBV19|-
TGTGCCAGTAGTCCACAAAGCGGGAGTTTGGCCGGGGAGCTGTTTTTT
CASSPQSGSLAGELFF
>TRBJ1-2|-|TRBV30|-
TGTGCCTGGAGTTACCTAGCGGGCTCCCACTATGGCTACACCTTC
CAWSYLAGSHYGYTF
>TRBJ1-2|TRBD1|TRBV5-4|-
TGTGCCAGCAGCTTGGGACAGGGTCTTGGCTATGGCTACACCTTC
CASSLGQGLGYGYTF
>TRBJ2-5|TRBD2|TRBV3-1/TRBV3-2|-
TGTGCCAGCATCCCCGGGGGGTACCAAGAGACCCAGTACTTC
CASIPGGYQETQYF
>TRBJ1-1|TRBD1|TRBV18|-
TGTGCCAGCTCCCAAGGACAGGGGGCGAGTGAAGCTTTCTTT
CASSQGQGASEAFF
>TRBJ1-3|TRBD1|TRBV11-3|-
TGTGCCAGCAGCTTCGGCGACAGGGGCTCTGGAAACACCATATATTTT
CASSFGDRGSGNTIYF
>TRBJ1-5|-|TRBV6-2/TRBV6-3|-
TGTGCCAGCAGTTACGAGGCGCCTATCAGGCCCCAGCATTTT
CASSYEAPIRPQHF
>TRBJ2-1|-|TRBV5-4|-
TGTGCCAGCAGCTCCTCGGCGGGAAATGAGCAGTTCTTC
CASSSSAGNEQFF
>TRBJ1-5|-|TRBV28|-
TGTGCCAGCACCACCCGGCGGGGCACAGACAAAAATCAGCCCCAGCATTTT
CASTTRRGTDKNQPQHF
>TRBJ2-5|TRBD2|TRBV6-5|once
TGTGCCATCTCTAGCGGGGCTCAAGAGACCCAGTACTTC
CAISSGAQETQYF
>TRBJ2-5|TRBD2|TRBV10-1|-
TGCGCCAGCAGTGAGTCGACTAGCGGGAGACCCTCGGGGACCCAGTACTTC
CASSESTSGRPSGTQYF
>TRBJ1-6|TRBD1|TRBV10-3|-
TGTGCCTCCTACACCGGGACAGGCAATTCACCCCTCCACTTT
CASYTGTGNSPLHF
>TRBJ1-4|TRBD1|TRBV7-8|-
TGTGCCAGCAGCTCCAGGGGGACGGATGAAAAACTGTTTTTT
CASSSRGTDEKLFF